This is a list of T cell receptor beta chains from one sample in a study of regulatory T cells in long-lasting Graves disease. MiXCR, applied by TCRdb to the multiplex PCR reads, yields one record per CDR3 protein. The sample yields about 470,000 distinct CDR3 sequences, 14% to 15% seen once. The same sample was also used in a study of T cells in Graves' hyperthyroidism and ophthalmopathy.

The sample was peripheral blood mononuclear cells (PBMCs), taken at new diagnosis, from a patient treated with antithyroid drugs. Every receptor here comes from a woman aged 25 to 39 with Graves disease. Both conserved end residues are part of each CDR3. The D gene is left open where the match is weak. The size of a clone is reported for some rows only, either as once, few or many, or as a class for expanded clones.

TRBV24-1	13	many	TRBJ1-2	NA	TGTGCCACCAGGTCGGGAGGGCAGCATGGCTACACCTTC	CATRSGGQHGYTF
TRBV11-3	13	once	TRBJ1-1	NA	TGTGCCAGCAGCTTAGTAGGGGGGGCTGAAGCTTTCTTC	CASSLVGGAEAFF
TRBV3-1	15	many	TRBJ2-7	TRBD2	TGTGCCAGCAGCCAGGCTAGCGGGAGCTCCTACGAGCAGTACTTC	CASSQASGSSYEQYF
TRBV9	14	many	TRBJ2-7	TRBD2	TGTGCCAGCAGTGGGAGCGGGAGTGGGTACGAGCAGTACTTC	CASSGSGSGYEQYF
TRBV12-3/TRBV12-4	13	NA	TRBJ1-5	TRBD1	TGTGCCAGCAGAAGGGACAGATATCAGCCCCAGCATTTT	CASRRDRYQPQHF
TRBV19	13	many	TRBJ2-2	NA	TGTGCCAGTAGTATGACGAACACCGGGGAGCTGTTTTTT	CASSMTNTGELFF
TRBV15	13	many	TRBJ2-7	NA	TGTGCCACCAGCAGTACTGAAACCTACGAGCAGTACTTC	CATSSTETYEQYF
TRBV7-8	14	NA	TRBJ1-3	NA	TGTGCCAGCAGCTTAGGCGCCAGGGAGAGCACCACATATTTT	CASSLGARESTTYF
TRBV2	13	NA	TRBJ2-7	TRBD1	TGTGCCAGCAAGGGACAGCCGTACTACGAGCAGTACTTC	CASKGQPYYEQYF
TRBV9	17	NA	TRBJ2-2	NA	TGTGCCAGCAGCGGAAGTCCCCCGGTTAGTGTCACCGGGGAGCTGTTTTTT	CASSGSPPVSVTGELFF
TRBV28	14	many	TRBJ1-1	NA	TGTGCCAGCATCCCAGGGACATTCAACACTGAAGCTTTCTTT	CASIPGTFNTEAFF
TRBV2	15	many	TRBJ2-3	NA	TGTGCCAGCATCGGAGGGAGGTGGAGCACAGATACGCAGTATTTT	CASIGGRWSTDTQYF
TRBV3-1	14	many	TRBJ1-2	TRBD1	TGTGCCAGCAGCCGTGGAACAGGGGGCGATGGCTACACCTTC	CASSRGTGGDGYTF
TRBV9	16	NA	TRBJ2-4	NA	TGTGCCAGCAGCGTTTCCGTGTCGGGCGGGGAAAACATTCAGTACTTC	CASSVSVSGGENIQYF
TRBV3-1	14	many	TRBJ2-5	NA	TGTGCCAGCAGCCAAGGAACGGTGGGGGAGACCCAGTACTTC	CASSQGTVGETQYF
TRBV30	12	many	TRBJ1-1	NA	TGTGCCTGGGCCCTGACCGGGACCAAAGCTTTCTTT	CAWALTGTKAFF
TRBV4-1	15	many	TRBJ1-1	NA	TGCGCCAGCAGCCCCCTTATAAATGCGAACACTGAAGCTTTCTTT	CASSPLINANTEAFF
TRBV3-1	18	many	TRBJ1-1	NA	TGTGCCAGCAGCCAAGAGTTTAGGGGCCTAGGGGTGAACACTGAAGCTTTCTTT	CASSQEFRGLGVNTEAFF
TRBV5-1	17	NA	TRBJ1-2	TRBD1	TGCGCCAGCACCTATTCCGGGACAGGGGGCGTGGGCTATGGCTACACCTTC	CASTYSGTGGVGYGYTF
TRBV19	15	NA	TRBJ2-1	NA	TGTGCCAGTAGTTCGGGACTCCCGGGGTCCAATGAGCAGTTCTTC	CASSSGLPGSNEQFF
TRBV18	14	few	TRBJ2-7	NA	TGTGCCAGCTCACCTAGGGGTCTCCCCTACGAGCAGTACTTC	CASSPRGLPYEQYF
TRBV7-2	14	NA	TRBJ2-5	TRBD2	TGTGCCAGCAGCCGTTGGACTAGCCGAGAGACCCAGTACTTC	CASSRWTSRETQYF
TRBV30	15	many	TRBJ1-1	NA	TGTGCCTGGAGTCTGTGGGGGCACGCGAACACTGAAGCTTTCTTT	CAWSLWGHANTEAFF
TRBV5-1	17	NA	TRBJ2-7	TRBD2	TGCGCCAGCAGCTTACCGGGACTAGCGGGAGGGCTCTACGAGCAGTACTTC	CASSLPGLAGGLYEQYF
TRBV12-3/TRBV12-4	15	many	TRBJ2-3	TRBD2	TGTGCCAGCAGTCTTCGGAATAGCGGGAGTGATACGCAGTATTTT	CASSLRNSGSDTQYF
TRBV4-1	15	few	TRBJ2-1	TRBD2	TGCGCCAGCAGCAAGCGGGGAGCGGGCGGCTATGAGCAGTTCTTC	CASSKRGAGGYEQFF
TRBV9	14	many	TRBJ1-1	TRBD1	TGTGCCAGCAGCGGGCGACAGGGCGGGACTGAAGCTTTCTTT	CASSGRQGGTEAFF
TRBV12-3/TRBV12-4	12	few	TRBJ2-5	NA	TGTGCCAGCAGTTTATTCCTCGGAGACCAGTACTTC	CASSLFLGDQYF
TRBV20-1	14	few	TRBJ2-5	TRBD2	TGCAGCCTGGGGGGGGAGGGCGCGGGAGAGACCCAGTACTTC	CSLGGEGAGETQYF
TRBV19	16	NA	TRBJ2-2	NA	TGTGCCAGTAGTATATCAATGGGTACGAACACCGGGGAGCTGTTTTTT	CASSISMGTNTGELFF
TRBV19	9	NA	TRBJ1-1	NA	TGTGCCATCCGGGAAGAAGCTTTCTTT	CAIREEAFF
TRBV11-3	12	many	TRBJ1-1	NA	TGTGCCACTGCCCGGGGAAACACTGAAGCTTTCTTT	CATARGNTEAFF
TRBV27	17	few	TRBJ1-1	NA	TGTGCCAGCAGTTTCTTAACCAATCCTCAACACAGTACTGAAGCTTTCTTT	CASSFLTNPQHSTEAFF
TRBV12-3/TRBV12-4	15	many	TRBJ1-1	TRBD1	TGTGCCAGCGCGAGACCGACAGGGGGTGGTTCTGAAGCTTTCTTT	CASARPTGGGSEAFF
TRBV3-1	15	NA	TRBJ2-7	NA	TGTGCCAGCAGCCAATTAGGGACGGCGGGAAGGGAGCAGTACTTC	CASSQLGTAGREQYF
TRBV2	14	few	TRBJ1-5	TRBD1	TGTGCCAGCAGGGCCGACAGGGCTGGACAGCCCCAGCATTTT	CASRADRAGQPQHF
TRBV5-1	16	many	TRBJ1-4	TRBD1	TGCGCCAGCAGCGCGGGACAGGAGATCACTAATGAAAAACTGTTTTTT	CASSAGQEITNEKLFF
TRBV3-1	15	many	TRBJ2-7	TRBD1	TGTGCCAGCAGCCAGTTACAGGGGCGCGCCCACGAGCAGTACTTC	CASSQLQGRAHEQYF
TRBV7-2	12	many	TRBJ2-1	NA	TGTGCCAGCAGCTTTCGAAGTTGGGAGCAGTTCTTC	CASSFRSWEQFF
TRBV3-1	17	NA	TRBJ2-1	TRBD2	TGTGCCAGCAGCAAAGAGATGGGTAGCGGGAGTGGTTCAAAGCAGTTCTTC	CASSKEMGSGSGSKQFF
TRBV2	13	few	TRBJ2-1	TRBD1	TGTGCCAGCGGACAGGGCTCCTACAATGAGCAGTTCTTC	CASGQGSYNEQFF
TRBV10-3	16	NA	TRBJ1-2	TRBD1	TGTGCCATCAGTAAGGACAGGGAGCCTGGGGGCTATGGCTACACCTTC	CAISKDREPGGYGYTF
TRBV6-1	17	many	TRBJ2-3	TRBD1	TGTGCCAGCAGTCCCCCCCTGGGGACAGGGGACACAGATACGCAGTATTTT	CASSPPLGTGDTDTQYF